Sequencing of this TCR beta chain was carried out in a study of blood T cell repertoires in COVID-19. CDR1 is ENHRY and CDR2 is SYGVKD in the germline V gene. The CDR3 has 15 residues. Trimming removed 4 bases from V and 3 bases from J; junction bases left unmatched: 2. The method was immunoSEQ multiplex PCR; TCRdb's version includes in-frame clones alone and lacks a portion of them. The repertoire holds around 250,000 clones, around 83% seen once, with 5.7% in the top ten. The source is an elderly man with acute or convalescent COVID-19. The sequenced sample consisted of peripheral blood. V usage is TRBV10-3 and J usage is TRBJ2-3; 12 positions match TRBD2. The CDR3 spells CAISAGTSGTDTQYF. The DNA of the CDR3 is TGTGCCATCAGTGCTGGGACTAGCGGGACAGATACGCAGTATTTT.